This TCR beta chain stems from a study of shared T cell receptors in the human thymus. In this sample, this clone turned up once. Clones were sequenced by immunoSEQ multiplex PCR, and TCRdb holds only the in-frame ones, with some missing. The sample holds hundreds of thousands of clones, roughly 88% seen once. In germline, CDR1 is LNHNV, CDR2 YYDKDF (reference sequence). Deletions cut 0 bases from V and 6 bases from J, with 14 bases between. The CDR3 is made up of 16 amino acids. This sample was also put to use in a study of human thymus T cells. That source notes: Thymic tissue was derived from resections collected during corrective heart surgery. Blood and thymic repertoires both appeared biased in V and J gene usage. A high degree of thymic repertoire overlap among unrelated individuals was reported in related research.

The receptor's source is a boy less than two years old with a congenital heart defect. Sequenced material: thymocytes. The genes are TRBV15 and TRBJ2-2; TRBD2 might be the D (5 bases). CDR3 amino acids: CATSRDTGFGAGELFF. CDR3 in DNA: TGTGCCACCAGCAGAGATACGGGCTTCGGGGCCGGGGAGCTGTTTTTT.